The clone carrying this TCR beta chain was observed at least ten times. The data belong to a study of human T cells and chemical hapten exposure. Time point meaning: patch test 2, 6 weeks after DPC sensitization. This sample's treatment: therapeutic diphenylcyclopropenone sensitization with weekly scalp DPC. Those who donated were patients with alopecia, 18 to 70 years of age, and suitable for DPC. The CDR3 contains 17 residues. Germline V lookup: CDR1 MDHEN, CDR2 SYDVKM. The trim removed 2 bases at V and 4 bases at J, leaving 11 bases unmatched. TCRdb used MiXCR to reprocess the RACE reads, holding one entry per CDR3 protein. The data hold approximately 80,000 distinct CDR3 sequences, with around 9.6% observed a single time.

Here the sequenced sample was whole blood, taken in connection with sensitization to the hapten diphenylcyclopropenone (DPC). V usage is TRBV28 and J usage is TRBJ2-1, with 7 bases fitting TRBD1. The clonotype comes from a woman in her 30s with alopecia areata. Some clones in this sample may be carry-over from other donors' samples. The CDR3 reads CASSLGSPGGKYNEQFF. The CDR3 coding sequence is TGTGCCAGCAGTTTAGGGTCCCCAGGGGGAAAGTACAATGAGCAGTTCTTC.